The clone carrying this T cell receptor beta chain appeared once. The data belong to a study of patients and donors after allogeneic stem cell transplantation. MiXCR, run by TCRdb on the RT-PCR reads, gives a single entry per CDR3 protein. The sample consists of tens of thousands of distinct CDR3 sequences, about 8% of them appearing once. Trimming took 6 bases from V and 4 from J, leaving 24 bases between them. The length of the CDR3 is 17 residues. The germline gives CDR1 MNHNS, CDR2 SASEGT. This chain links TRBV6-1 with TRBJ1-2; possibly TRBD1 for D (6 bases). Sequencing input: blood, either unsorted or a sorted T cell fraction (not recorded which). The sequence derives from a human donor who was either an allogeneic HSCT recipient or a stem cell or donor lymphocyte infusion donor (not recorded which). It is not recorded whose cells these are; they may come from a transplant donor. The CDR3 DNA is TGTGCCAGCAGCGCTAACGGGGGCGCAGGACTGAGCTATGGCTACACCTTC. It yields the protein CASSANGGAGLSYGYTF.